This is a list of T cell receptor beta chains from one sample in a study of T cell repertoires in cytomegalovirus infection. TCRdb independently ran MiXCR on the reads; one entry per CDR3 protein. The data show approximately 730,000 distinct CDR3 sequences, roughly a third seen once. No antigen has been identified for these receptors. The material sequenced was cultured PBMCs, taken from culture after CMV antigen stimulation. The origin of the receptors is a human donor in good health (CMV status not recorded). Some clones in this sample may be carry-over from other donors' samples. Each CDR3 is given with its conserved first and last residue. The order of the fields is CDR3 DNA, CDR3 protein, J gene, D gene, V gene, clone size. A D gene is named only where the DNA matches it firmly. Rows give clone size only sometimes, using once, few, many, or a class for an expanded clone.

cdr3_nt: TGTGCCAGCACCGAGACAGGCGGACTTTCCTACGAGCAGTACTTC
cdr3_aa: CASTETGGLSYEQYF
j_call: TRBJ2-7
d_call: -
v_call: TRBV7-2
clone_size: many

cdr3_nt: TGTGCCAGCAGCTACCTGACTGACTACGAGCAGTACTTC
cdr3_aa: CASSYLTDYEQYF
j_call: TRBJ2-7
d_call: -
v_call: TRBV5-4
clone_size: -

cdr3_nt: TGTGCCAGCAGCTTGACGGGCGATGAGCAGTTCTTC
cdr3_aa: CASSLTGDEQFF
j_call: TRBJ2-1
d_call: -
v_call: TRBV7-8
clone_size: many

cdr3_nt: TGCAGTGCTAGAGAAACGGGACTAGCGGGAGGACCTCAAGAGACCCAGTACTTC
cdr3_aa: CSARETGLAGGPQETQYF
j_call: TRBJ2-5
d_call: TRBD2
v_call: TRBV20-1
clone_size: -

cdr3_nt: TGTGCCAGCAGTTATCTACGCCAATTCATCAGAATTGGGGAAAACATTCAGTACTTC
cdr3_aa: CASSYLRQFIRIGENIQYF
j_call: TRBJ2-4
d_call: -
v_call: TRBV6-2/TRBV6-3
clone_size: -

cdr3_nt: TGTGCCAGCAGCTTATACAGGGTTGGGAATTCACCCCTCCACTTT
cdr3_aa: CASSLYRVGNSPLHF
j_call: TRBJ1-6
d_call: -
v_call: TRBV7-2
clone_size: few

cdr3_nt: TGTGCCAGCAGTTTACGGGGGGCATCTCCAGATACGCAGTATTTT
cdr3_aa: CASSLRGASPDTQYF
j_call: TRBJ2-3
d_call: -
v_call: TRBV27
clone_size: few

cdr3_nt: TGTGCCAGCAGACCCCTGGCGGGACAGGGGAAAAATGAGCAGTTCTTC
cdr3_aa: CASRPLAGQGKNEQFF
j_call: TRBJ2-1
d_call: TRBD1
v_call: TRBV11-2
clone_size: -

cdr3_nt: TGTGCCAGCAGTGATGGGATGCGCAATCAGCCCCAGCATTTT
cdr3_aa: CASSDGMRNQPQHF
j_call: TRBJ1-5
d_call: -
v_call: TRBV25-1
clone_size: -

cdr3_nt: TGTGCCAGCAGCCCCCGACCGATCTCTGGGGCCAACGTCCTGACTTTC
cdr3_aa: CASSPRPISGANVLTF
j_call: TRBJ2-6
d_call: -
v_call: TRBV6-1
clone_size: few

cdr3_nt: TGTGCCAGCAGCTTAGTGGTGGGGTTCGATCAGCCCCAGCATTTT
cdr3_aa: CASSLVVGFDQPQHF
j_call: TRBJ1-5
d_call: -
v_call: TRBV7-2
clone_size: few

cdr3_nt: TGTGCCAGCAGCTTGCCGGGACTAGCGGGTATGGATACGCAGTATTTT
cdr3_aa: CASSLPGLAGMDTQYF
j_call: TRBJ2-3
d_call: TRBD2
v_call: TRBV7-6
clone_size: few

cdr3_nt: TGCAGTGCCAAGGGGGGTACTAACTACGAGCAGTACTTC
cdr3_aa: CSAKGGTNYEQYF
j_call: TRBJ2-7
d_call: -
v_call: TRBV20-1
clone_size: -

cdr3_nt: TGTGCCAGCAGCTTAGCACCGCGTCTTAATTCACCCCTCCACTTT
cdr3_aa: CASSLAPRLNSPLHF
j_call: TRBJ1-6
d_call: -
v_call: TRBV7-6
clone_size: few

cdr3_nt: TGTGCCAGCAGCCACGACAGGACCCAAGAGACCCAGAACTTC
cdr3_aa: CASSHDRTQETQNF
j_call: TRBJ2-5
d_call: -
v_call: TRBV7-6
clone_size: -

cdr3_nt: TGTGCCAGCAGTGCGGATCGGGCCGAGACCCAGTACTTC
cdr3_aa: CASSADRAETQYF
j_call: TRBJ2-5
d_call: -
v_call: TRBV6-2/TRBV6-3
clone_size: -

cdr3_nt: TGTGCCATCAGTGACCCTGAGGCTAGCGGGAGTTACGAGCAGTACTTC
cdr3_aa: CAISDPEASGSYEQYF
j_call: TRBJ2-7
d_call: TRBD2
v_call: TRBV10-3
clone_size: -

cdr3_nt: TGTGCCAGCAGCCCCCTTGGGACTTCCTCCCGGGAGCTGTTTTTT
cdr3_aa: CASSPLGTSSRELFF
j_call: TRBJ2-2
d_call: -
v_call: TRBV7-6
clone_size: -

cdr3_nt: TGTGCCAGCAGCTCTCGGCTAGCGGGAGGGAACAATGAGCAGTTCTTC
cdr3_aa: CASSSRLAGGNNEQFF
j_call: TRBJ2-1
d_call: TRBD2
v_call: TRBV7-2
clone_size: many

cdr3_nt: TGTGCCAGCACCCGGGGGACGGGGCCCGAAGCTTTCTTT
cdr3_aa: CASTRGTGPEAFF
j_call: TRBJ1-1
d_call: -
v_call: TRBV5-3
clone_size: -

cdr3_nt: TGTGCCAGCAGTTCTCCCGGGACACCGTATGGCTACACCTTC
cdr3_aa: CASSSPGTPYGYTF
j_call: TRBJ1-2
d_call: -
v_call: TRBV28
clone_size: few

cdr3_nt: TGTGCCAGCAGAGGCAGTCCTAACTATGGCTACACCTTC
cdr3_aa: CASRGSPNYGYTF
j_call: TRBJ1-2
d_call: -
v_call: TRBV11-2
clone_size: few

cdr3_nt: TGTGCCAGCTCACCTAGGGACAGGGGGCTCAATGAAAAACTGTTTTTT
cdr3_aa: CASSPRDRGLNEKLFF
j_call: TRBJ1-4
d_call: TRBD1
v_call: TRBV18
clone_size: -

cdr3_nt: TGTGCCAGCAGCCCTAGACAGGGGGAGAATCAGCCCCAGCATTTT
cdr3_aa: CASSPRQGENQPQHF
j_call: TRBJ1-5
d_call: TRBD1
v_call: TRBV7-2
clone_size: -

cdr3_nt: TGTGCCAGCAGCCAGATGGGGGATTCACCCCTCCACTTT
cdr3_aa: CASSQMGDSPLHF
j_call: TRBJ1-6
d_call: -
v_call: TRBV7-9
clone_size: -

cdr3_nt: TGTGCCAGCAGTCAGACAAGTGCACCCCTCCACTTT
cdr3_aa: CASSQTSAPLHF
j_call: TRBJ1-6
d_call: -
v_call: TRBV28
clone_size: few

cdr3_nt: TGTGCCAGCAGCTTAGCGGTCCAGTACTATGGCTACACCTTC
cdr3_aa: CASSLAVQYYGYTF
j_call: TRBJ1-2
d_call: -
v_call: TRBV7-8
clone_size: many

cdr3_nt: TGTGCCAGCAGCCAAGGGGCGCGTAGCACTGAAGCTTTCTTT
cdr3_aa: CASSQGARSTEAFF
j_call: TRBJ1-1
d_call: -
v_call: TRBV4-2
clone_size: -

cdr3_nt: TGTGCCAGCAGTTCGTACAGGGGGAGAGGGGAGCTGTTTTTT
cdr3_aa: CASSSYRGRGELFF
j_call: TRBJ2-2
d_call: TRBD1
v_call: TRBV7-2
clone_size: -

cdr3_nt: TGTGCCAGCAGCTTGGCTAGCGGATCAGATACGCAGTATTTT
cdr3_aa: CASSLASGSDTQYF
j_call: TRBJ2-3
d_call: TRBD2
v_call: TRBV11-3
clone_size: -

cdr3_nt: TGCGCCAGCAGCCAAGTTTACTTGGGAGCTAGCGGGAGGGCCGGGGGCTACGAGCAGTACTTC
cdr3_aa: CASSQVYLGASGRAGGYEQYF
j_call: TRBJ2-7
d_call: TRBD2
v_call: TRBV4-3
clone_size: -

cdr3_nt: TGTGCCACCAGTGATTTGCGGAGAGGCACAGATACGCAGTATTTT
cdr3_aa: CATSDLRRGTDTQYF
j_call: TRBJ2-3
d_call: -
v_call: TRBV24-1
clone_size: once

cdr3_nt: TGTGCCAGTAGTATAGGGGGAAGCGTGACGAGCAACAATGAGCAGTTCTTC
cdr3_aa: CASSIGGSVTSNNEQFF
j_call: TRBJ2-1
d_call: -
v_call: TRBV19
clone_size: few

cdr3_nt: TGTGCCAGCAGCCCCGGGACTAGCGCCCTCACAGATACGCAGTATTTT
cdr3_aa: CASSPGTSALTDTQYF
j_call: TRBJ2-3
d_call: TRBD2
v_call: TRBV7-2
clone_size: -

cdr3_nt: TGTGCCAGCAGCTCCACTAGCGTAGAATTCTACGAGCAGTACTTC
cdr3_aa: CASSSTSVEFYEQYF
j_call: TRBJ2-7
d_call: TRBD2
v_call: TRBV7-2
clone_size: many

cdr3_nt: TGTGCCAGCAGTAAGACCACAGATACGCAGTATTTT
cdr3_aa: CASSKTTDTQYF
j_call: TRBJ2-3
d_call: -
v_call: TRBV12-3/TRBV12-4
clone_size: -

cdr3_nt: TGTGCCAGTAGTCCCAGGGACTACCTGCGGCCAATTAGCTCCTACAATGAGCAGTTCTTC
cdr3_aa: CASSPRDYLRPISSYNEQFF
j_call: TRBJ2-1
d_call: TRBD2
v_call: TRBV19
clone_size: few

cdr3_nt: TGTGCCACCAGCAAGTTGCGGAGCACTGAAGCTTTCTTT
cdr3_aa: CATSKLRSTEAFF
j_call: TRBJ1-1
d_call: -
v_call: TRBV15
clone_size: -

cdr3_nt: TGCGCCAGCAGCCAAGTTGTCAGCAATCAGCCCCAGCATTTT
cdr3_aa: CASSQVVSNQPQHF
j_call: TRBJ1-5
d_call: -
v_call: TRBV4-1
clone_size: -

cdr3_nt: TGTGCCAGCAGCCCAGGGCCGGGGGGCAATCAGCCCCAGCATTTT
cdr3_aa: CASSPGPGGNQPQHF
j_call: TRBJ1-5
d_call: -
v_call: TRBV7-2
clone_size: many

cdr3_nt: TGTGCCAGCAGCTATACAGGGCTCAATTCACCCCTCCACTTT
cdr3_aa: CASSYTGLNSPLHF
j_call: TRBJ1-6
d_call: -
v_call: TRBV7-9
clone_size: -

cdr3_nt: TGCAGTGCTAGAGGGATTGGGCAGGGTAATGAAAAACTGTTTTTT
cdr3_aa: CSARGIGQGNEKLFF
j_call: TRBJ1-4
d_call: -
v_call: TRBV20-1
clone_size: once

cdr3_nt: TGTCCCAGCAGCCCATCAACAGGGAAAGGAGATACGCAGTATTTT
cdr3_aa: CPSSPSTGKGDTQYF
j_call: TRBJ2-3
d_call: -
v_call: TRBV7-8
clone_size: -

cdr3_nt: TGCGCCAGCAGCCAAGTCACAGGACTCTCTGGAAACACCATATATTTT
cdr3_aa: CASSQVTGLSGNTIYF
j_call: TRBJ1-3
d_call: -
v_call: TRBV4-3
clone_size: -

cdr3_nt: TGTGCCATCAGGGGTATGACAGGAGATGCCTACAATGAGCAGTTCTTC
cdr3_aa: CAIRGMTGDAYNEQFF
j_call: TRBJ2-1
d_call: -
v_call: TRBV10-3
clone_size: many

cdr3_nt: TGTGCCAGCAGCCAAGACCGGACTAGCGGGCCCACAGATACGCAGTATTTT
cdr3_aa: CASSQDRTSGPTDTQYF
j_call: TRBJ2-3
d_call: TRBD2
v_call: TRBV14
clone_size: -

cdr3_nt: TGTGCCAGCAGCTTCACCGGGACCGACGGACCCCAAGAGACCCAGTACTTC
cdr3_aa: CASSFTGTDGPQETQYF
j_call: TRBJ2-5
d_call: -
v_call: TRBV7-9
clone_size: few

cdr3_nt: TGTGCCAGCAGCTTTGGCGGGAACTTCAATGAGCAGTTCTTC
cdr3_aa: CASSFGGNFNEQFF
j_call: TRBJ2-1
d_call: -
v_call: TRBV7-2
clone_size: -

cdr3_nt: TGCGCCAGCAGCCACCCCACAGATTCTGGAAACACCATATATTTT
cdr3_aa: CASSHPTDSGNTIYF
j_call: TRBJ1-3
d_call: -
v_call: TRBV4-1
clone_size: -

cdr3_nt: TGTGCCAGCAGCTTAACGACGGGAACTGAAGCTTTCTTT
cdr3_aa: CASSLTTGTEAFF
j_call: TRBJ1-1
d_call: -
v_call: TRBV7-3
clone_size: -

cdr3_nt: TGTGCCAGCAGTTACTCGGGGGCGAGGAGACCAGATACGCAGTATTTT
cdr3_aa: CASSYSGARRPDTQYF
j_call: TRBJ2-3
d_call: -
v_call: TRBV6-5
clone_size: few

cdr3_nt: TGTGCCAGCAGTCCCCAGGGAGGGAACGGCTACACCTTC
cdr3_aa: CASSPQGGNGYTF
j_call: TRBJ1-2
d_call: -
v_call: TRBV2
clone_size: few

cdr3_nt: TGTGCCAGCAGCTGGGGACAGGGGTTTGAAGCTTTCTTT
cdr3_aa: CASSWGQGFEAFF
j_call: TRBJ1-1
d_call: TRBD1
v_call: TRBV11-2
clone_size: few